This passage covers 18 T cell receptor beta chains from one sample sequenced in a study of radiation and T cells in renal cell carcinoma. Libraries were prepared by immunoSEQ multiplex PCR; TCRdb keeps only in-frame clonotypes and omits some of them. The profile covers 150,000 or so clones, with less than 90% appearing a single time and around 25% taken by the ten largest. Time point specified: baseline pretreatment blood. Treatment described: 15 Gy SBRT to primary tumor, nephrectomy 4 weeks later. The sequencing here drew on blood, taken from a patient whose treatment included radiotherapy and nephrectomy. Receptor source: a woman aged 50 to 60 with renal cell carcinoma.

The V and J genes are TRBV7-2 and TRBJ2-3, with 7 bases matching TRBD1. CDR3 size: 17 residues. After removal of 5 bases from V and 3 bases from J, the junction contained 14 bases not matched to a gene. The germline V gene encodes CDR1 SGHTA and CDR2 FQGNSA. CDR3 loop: CASSPHYRGLRTDTQYF. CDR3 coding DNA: TGTGCCAGCAGCCCCCACTACAGGGGTCTACGGACAGATACGCAGTATTTT.

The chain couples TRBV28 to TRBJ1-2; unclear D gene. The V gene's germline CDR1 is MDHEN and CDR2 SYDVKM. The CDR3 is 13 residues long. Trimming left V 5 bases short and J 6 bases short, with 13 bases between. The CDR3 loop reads CASSAVRGHGYTF. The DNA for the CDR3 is TGTGCCAGCAGTGCCGTACGAGGCCATGGCTACACCTTC.

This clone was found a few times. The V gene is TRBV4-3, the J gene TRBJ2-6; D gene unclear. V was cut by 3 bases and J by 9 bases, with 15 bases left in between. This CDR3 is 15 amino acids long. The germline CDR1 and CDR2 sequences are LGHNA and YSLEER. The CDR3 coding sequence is TGCGCCAGCAGCCATGGTAACAGACCAGACAACGTCCTGACTTTC. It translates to CASSHGNRPDNVLTF.

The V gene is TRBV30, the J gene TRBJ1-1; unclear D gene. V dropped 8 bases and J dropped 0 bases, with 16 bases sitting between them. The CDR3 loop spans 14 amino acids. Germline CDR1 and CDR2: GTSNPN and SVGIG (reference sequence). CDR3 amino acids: CAGLFGIMNTEAFF. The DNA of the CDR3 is TGTGCCGGACTATTTGGGATTATGAACACTGAAGCTTTCTTT. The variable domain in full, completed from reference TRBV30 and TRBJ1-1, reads SQTIHQWPATLVQPVGSPLSLECTVEGTSNPNLYWYRQAAGRGLQLLFYSVGIGQISSEVPQNLSASRPQDRQFILSSKKLLLSDSGFYLCAGLFGIMNTEAFFGQGTRLTVV.

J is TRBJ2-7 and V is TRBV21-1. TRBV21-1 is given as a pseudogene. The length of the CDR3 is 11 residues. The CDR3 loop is CASGGRYEQYF. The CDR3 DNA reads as TGTGCCAGCGGTGGACGATACGAGCAGTACTTC.

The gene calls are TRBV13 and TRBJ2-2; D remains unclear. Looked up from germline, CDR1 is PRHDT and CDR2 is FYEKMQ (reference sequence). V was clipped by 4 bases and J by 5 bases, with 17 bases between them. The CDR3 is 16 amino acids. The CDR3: CASSSRHLLGTGELFF. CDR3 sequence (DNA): TGTGCCAGCAGCTCGAGACATCTGCTGGGGACCGGGGAGCTGTTTTTT.

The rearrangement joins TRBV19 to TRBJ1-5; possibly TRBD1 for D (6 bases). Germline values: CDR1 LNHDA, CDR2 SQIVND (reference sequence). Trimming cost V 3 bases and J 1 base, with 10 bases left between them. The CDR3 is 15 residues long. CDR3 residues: CASSMVQGSNQPQHF. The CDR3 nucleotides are TGTGCCAGTAGTATGGTCCAGGGGAGCAATCAGCCCCAGCATTTT.

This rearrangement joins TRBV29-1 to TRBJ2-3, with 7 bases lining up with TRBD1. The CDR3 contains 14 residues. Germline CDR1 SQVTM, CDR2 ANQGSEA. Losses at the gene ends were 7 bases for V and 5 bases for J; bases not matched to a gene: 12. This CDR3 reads CSATRGQGIDTQYF. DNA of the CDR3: TGCAGCGCAACAAGGGGGCAGGGGATAGATACGCAGTATTTT.

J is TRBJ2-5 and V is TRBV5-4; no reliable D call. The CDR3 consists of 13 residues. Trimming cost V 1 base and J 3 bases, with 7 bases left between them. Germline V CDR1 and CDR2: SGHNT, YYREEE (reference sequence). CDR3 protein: CASSLTQEETQYF. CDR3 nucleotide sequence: TGTGCCAGCAGCTTGACCCAGGAAGAGACCCAGTACTTC.

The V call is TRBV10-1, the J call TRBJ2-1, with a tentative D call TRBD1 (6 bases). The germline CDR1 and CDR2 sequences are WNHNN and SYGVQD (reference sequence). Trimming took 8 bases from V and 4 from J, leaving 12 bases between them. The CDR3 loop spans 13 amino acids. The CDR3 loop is CASGRTEYNEQFF. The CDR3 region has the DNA TGCGCCAGCGGACGGACAGAGTACAATGAGCAGTTCTTC.

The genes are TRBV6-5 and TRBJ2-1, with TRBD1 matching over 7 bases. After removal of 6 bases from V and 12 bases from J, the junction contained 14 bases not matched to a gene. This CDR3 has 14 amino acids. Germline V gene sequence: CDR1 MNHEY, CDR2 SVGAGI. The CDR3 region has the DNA TGTGCCAGCAGAGATCCGGGACAGAGGTACTGGCAGTTCTTC. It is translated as CASRDPGQRYWQFF.

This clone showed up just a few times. The CDR3: CASSSGRTNEKLFF. CDR3 sequence (DNA): TGTGCCAGCAGCTCGGGACGGACTAATGAAAAACTGTTTTTT. The chain has TRBV5-4 and TRBJ1-4; maybe TRBD1 (5 bases). V was cut by 3 bases and J by 2 bases, with 8 bases left in between. The CDR3 runs to 14 residues. Germline loops: CDR1 SGHNT, CDR2 YYREEE (reference sequence).

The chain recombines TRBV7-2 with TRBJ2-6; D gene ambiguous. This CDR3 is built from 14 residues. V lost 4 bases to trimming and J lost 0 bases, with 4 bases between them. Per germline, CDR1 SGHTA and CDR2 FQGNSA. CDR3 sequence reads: CASSSDSGANVLTF. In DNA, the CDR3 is TGTGCCAGCAGCTCGGACTCTGGGGCCAACGTCCTGACTTTC.

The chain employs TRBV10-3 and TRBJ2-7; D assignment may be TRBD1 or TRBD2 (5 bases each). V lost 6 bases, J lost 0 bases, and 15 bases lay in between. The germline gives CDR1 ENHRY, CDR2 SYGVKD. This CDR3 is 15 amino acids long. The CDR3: CAIRASGRSSYEQYF. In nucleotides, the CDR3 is TGTGCCATCAGGGCATCGGGACGGAGCTCCTACGAGCAGTACTTC.

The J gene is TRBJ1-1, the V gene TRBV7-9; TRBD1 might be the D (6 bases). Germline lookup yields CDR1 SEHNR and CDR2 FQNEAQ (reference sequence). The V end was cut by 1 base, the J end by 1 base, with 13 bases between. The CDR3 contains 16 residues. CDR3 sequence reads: CASSLEGEGQNTEAFF. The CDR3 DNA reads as TGTGCCAGCAGCTTAGAGGGGGAGGGGCAGAACACTGAAGCTTTCTTT.

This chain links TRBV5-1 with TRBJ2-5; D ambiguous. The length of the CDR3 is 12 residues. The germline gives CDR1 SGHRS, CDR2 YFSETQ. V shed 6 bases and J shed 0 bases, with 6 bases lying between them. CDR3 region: CASNKNQETQYF. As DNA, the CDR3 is TGCGCCAGCAATAAGAACCAAGAGACCCAGTACTTC.

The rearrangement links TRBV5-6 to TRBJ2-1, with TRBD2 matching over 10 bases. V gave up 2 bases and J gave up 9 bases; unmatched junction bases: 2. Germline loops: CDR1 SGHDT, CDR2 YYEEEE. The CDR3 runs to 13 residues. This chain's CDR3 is CASSFSSGGEQFF. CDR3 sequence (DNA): TGTGCCAGCAGCTTTTCTAGCGGGGGTGAGCAGTTCTTC.

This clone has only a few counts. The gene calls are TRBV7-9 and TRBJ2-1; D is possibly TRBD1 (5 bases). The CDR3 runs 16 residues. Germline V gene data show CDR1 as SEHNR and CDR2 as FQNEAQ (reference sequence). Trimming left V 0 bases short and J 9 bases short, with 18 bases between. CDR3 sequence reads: CASSLAARQYRGEQFF. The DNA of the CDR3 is TGTGCCAGCAGCTTAGCGGCCAGACAGTACAGAGGTGAGCAGTTCTTC.